This passage covers 18 T cell receptor beta chains from one sample sequenced in a study of blood T cell repertoires in COVID-19. Libraries were prepared by immunoSEQ multiplex PCR; TCRdb keeps only in-frame clonotypes and omits some of them. The sample consists of about 51,000 clones, 75% to 95% of them appearing once. The sequenced sample consisted of peripheral blood. The receptors derive from a man aged 50 or older with acute or convalescent COVID-19.

The V gene is TRBV2, the J gene TRBJ1-6; TRBD1 might be the D (5 bases). V dropped 7 bases and J dropped 2 bases, with 18 bases sitting between them. There are 17 residues in the CDR3. Per the germline V gene, CDR1 is SNHLY and CDR2 is FYNNEI. The CDR3: CASNGRQGRTYNSPLHF. CDR3 coding DNA: TGTGCCAGCAATGGTCGGCAGGGAAGGACCTATAATTCACCCCTCCACTTT.

This chain joins TRBV29-1 and TRBJ2-3; 7 bases fit TRBD2. V dropped 4 bases and J dropped 3; count of bases not matched to a gene: 4. This CDR3 spans 13 amino acids. CDR1 is SQVTM and CDR2 is ANQGSEA in the germline V gene. The CDR3 reads CSVVGRATDTQYF. DNA of the CDR3: TGCAGCGTTGTAGGGAGGGCTACAGATACGCAGTATTTT.

This clone was seen a handful of times. The V gene is TRBV5-1, the J gene TRBJ1-4; 7 bases fit TRBD1. The V gene's germline CDR1 is SGHRS and CDR2 YFSETQ. Losses at the gene ends were 4 bases for V and 0 bases for J; bases not matched to a gene: 6. The CDR3 consists of 16 residues. The CDR3 nucleotides read TGCGCCAGCAGCCTCGGGACAGTTGCAACTAATGAAAAACTGTTTTTT. As protein: CASSLGTVATNEKLFF.

V and J are TRBV7-2 and TRBJ1-2, with 8 bases matching TRBD1. The CDR3 covers 13 residues. The V gene's germline CDR1 is SGHTA and CDR2 FQGNSA. V shed 2 bases, J shed 5 bases, and the junction held 1 base outside the gene matches. The CDR3: CASSLQGAYGYTF. Written as DNA, the CDR3 is TGTGCCAGCAGCTTACAGGGGGCGTATGGCTACACCTTC.

V usage is TRBV7-3 and J usage is TRBJ1-1, with D possibly TRBD1 on 6 matching bases. Between the trimmed V and J ends, which lost 4 bases and 1 base, there was a span of 13 bases. The germline V gene has CDR1 SGHTA and CDR2 FQGTGA. The CDR3 contains 15 residues. CDR3 DNA: TGTGCCAGCAGCTCTTCCGGGACAACGAACACTGAAGCTTTCTTT. Its translation is CASSSSGTTNTEAFF.

The J gene is TRBJ1-5, the V gene TRBV7-8; TRBD1 is a possible D gene (6 bases). This CDR3 is built from 15 residues. CDR1 and CDR2 (germline): SGHVS, FQNEAQ. V was shortened by 2 bases and J by 4 bases, with 12 bases between the two germline ends. The CDR3: CASSLSQGSNQPQHF. The CDR3 DNA sequence: TGTGCCAGCAGCTTATCACAGGGCTCGAATCAGCCCCAGCATTTT.

The chain links TRBV5-5 to TRBJ1-1; 11 bases are shared with TRBD1. CDR1 SGHKS and CDR2 YYEKEE come from the germline V gene (reference sequence). The CDR3 totals 18 residues. Trimming took 2 bases from V and 4 from J; bases not matched to a gene: 13. CDR3 sequence (DNA): TGTGCCAGCAGCTTTTCCCCGGACAGGGGGCTAAGGAGCACTGAAGCTTTCTTT. Protein product: CASSFSPDRGLRSTEAFF. Together with reference TRBV5-5 and TRBJ1-1, the CDR3 gives the full variable domain: DAGVTQSPTHLIKTRGQQVTLRCSPISGHKSVSWYQQVLGQGPQFIFQYYEKEERGRGNFPDRFSARQFPNYSSELNVNALLLGDSALYLCASSFSPDRGLRSTEAFFGQGTRLTVV.

The CDR3 here is CTSSHTGGRTGELFF. CDR3 sequence (DNA): TGCACCAGCAGCCATACAGGGGGCCGCACCGGGGAGCTGTTTTTT. The chain recombines TRBV1 with TRBJ2-2; TRBD1 was called by the table and not checked on the DNA. TRBV1 has pseudogene status. The CDR3 contains 15 residues.

This clone was detected a few times. V usage is TRBV5-1 and J usage is TRBJ2-2, with 10 bases aligning to TRBD2. After removal of 1 base from V and 2 bases from J, the junction contained 8 bases not matched to a gene. CDR1 and CDR2 (germline): SGHRS, YFSETQ. The CDR3 contains 18 residues. CDR3 amino acids: CASSLQQRGGLNTGELFF. The DNA for the CDR3 is TGCGCCAGCAGCTTGCAACAGCGGGGGGGCCTCAACACCGGGGAGCTGTTTTTT. Together with reference TRBV5-1 and TRBJ2-2, the CDR3 gives the full variable domain: KAGVTQTPRYLIKTRGQQVTLSCSPISGHRSVSWYQQTPGQGLQFLFEYFSETQRNKGNFPGRFSGRQFSNSRSEMNVSTLELGDSALYLCASSLQQRGGLNTGELFFGEGSRLTVL.

This clone was counted once. The chain employs TRBV30 and TRBJ2-6, with D possibly TRBD2 on 6 matching bases. CDR3 size: 16 residues. V was cut by 3 bases and J by 0 bases, with 12 bases left in between. Per the germline V gene, CDR1 is GTSNPN and CDR2 is SVGIG (reference sequence). CDR3 bases: TGTGCCTGGAGCGCCATGGGAGGCTCTGGGGCCAACGTCCTGACTTTC. Protein sequence: CAWSAMGGSGANVLTF.

The chain combines TRBV6-4 with TRBJ2-1; 9 bases map to TRBD1. Trimming cost V 6 bases and J 4 bases; bases outside gene matches: 10. Germline V lookup: CDR1 MRHNA, CDR2 SNTAGT. The CDR3 is made up of 16 amino acids. The CDR3 region is CASSPRPGQGYNEQFF. As DNA, the CDR3 is TGTGCCAGCAGCCCACGACCGGGACAGGGATACAATGAGCAGTTCTTC.

The chain uses TRBV4-2 and TRBJ2-7; D uncertain. Germline V gene lookup returns CDR1 LGHNA and CDR2 YNFKEQ. With 2 bases removed from V and 3 bases from J, the gap between germline ends came to 14 bases. This CDR3 comprises 15 residues. CDR3 DNA: TGTGCCAGCAGCCAACAATCAGGCTCCTACTACGAGCAGTACTTC. Its protein is CASSQQSGSYYEQYF.

The chain couples TRBV5-6 to TRBJ1-1, with 8 bases that match TRBD1. Germline loops: CDR1 SGHDT, CDR2 YYEEEE. CDR3 length equals 12 residues. The trim removed 3 bases at V and 5 bases at J, leaving 0 bases unmatched. The CDR3: CASSWDRTEAFF. In DNA, the CDR3 is TGTGCCAGCAGCTGGGACAGGACTGAAGCTTTCTTT.

The chain has TRBV28 and TRBJ1-5, with TRBD1 matching over 9 bases. J lost 5 bases, V lost 7 bases, and 9 bases had no gene match. The CDR3 runs 15 residues. Germline values: CDR1 MDHEN, CDR2 SYDVKM. The CDR3 nucleotides read TGTGCCAGCACCAAGACAGGGGGGAGGGATCAGCCCCAGCATTTT. It yields the protein CASTKTGGRDQPQHF.

V is TRBV7-6 and J is TRBJ2-7, with D unclear. The V end was cut by 4 bases, the J end by 3 bases, with 7 bases between. The CDR3 spans 12 residues. The V gene's germline CDR1 is SGHVS and CDR2 FNYEAQ. The CDR3 here is CASSSNSYEQYF. The CDR3 coding sequence is TGTGCCAGCAGCTCAAACAGCTACGAGCAGTACTTC.

The chain is built from TRBV19 and TRBJ2-3, with 9 nucleotides matching TRBD1. The germline V gene encodes CDR1 LNHDA and CDR2 SQIVND (reference sequence). V was pared by 5 bases and J by 7 bases, with 10 bases of the junction left unmatched. CDR3 length: 15 amino acids. The CDR3 spells CASSLSGTGRHTQYF. CDR3 nucleotides: TGTGCCAGTAGTCTTTCCGGGACAGGGCGACATACGCAGTATTTT.

A remark on this clone: Relative to the germline gene, one junction end is altered; a read error may explain this. This chain links TRBV4-2 with TRBJ2-1, with 10 bases that match TRBD2. There are 15 residues in the CDR3. Germline V gene sequence: CDR1 LGHNA, CDR2 YNFKEQ. The CDR3 DNA reads TGTGCCAGCAGTCAAGAGCCTAGCGGGGGAAATGAGCAGTTCTTC. This sequence encodes CASSQEPSGGNEQFF.

The rearrangement joins TRBV7-2 to TRBJ2-5, with TRBD2 as a possible D gene (6 bases). The ends were cut back, 2 bases at V and 5 bases at J, with 9 bases in the middle. CDR3 size: 13 residues. Germline CDR1 reads SGHTA; CDR2 reads FQGNSA. CDR3 residues: CASSLLGRETQYF. In DNA form, the CDR3 reads TGTGCCAGCAGCTTATTGGGGAGGGAGACCCAGTACTTC.